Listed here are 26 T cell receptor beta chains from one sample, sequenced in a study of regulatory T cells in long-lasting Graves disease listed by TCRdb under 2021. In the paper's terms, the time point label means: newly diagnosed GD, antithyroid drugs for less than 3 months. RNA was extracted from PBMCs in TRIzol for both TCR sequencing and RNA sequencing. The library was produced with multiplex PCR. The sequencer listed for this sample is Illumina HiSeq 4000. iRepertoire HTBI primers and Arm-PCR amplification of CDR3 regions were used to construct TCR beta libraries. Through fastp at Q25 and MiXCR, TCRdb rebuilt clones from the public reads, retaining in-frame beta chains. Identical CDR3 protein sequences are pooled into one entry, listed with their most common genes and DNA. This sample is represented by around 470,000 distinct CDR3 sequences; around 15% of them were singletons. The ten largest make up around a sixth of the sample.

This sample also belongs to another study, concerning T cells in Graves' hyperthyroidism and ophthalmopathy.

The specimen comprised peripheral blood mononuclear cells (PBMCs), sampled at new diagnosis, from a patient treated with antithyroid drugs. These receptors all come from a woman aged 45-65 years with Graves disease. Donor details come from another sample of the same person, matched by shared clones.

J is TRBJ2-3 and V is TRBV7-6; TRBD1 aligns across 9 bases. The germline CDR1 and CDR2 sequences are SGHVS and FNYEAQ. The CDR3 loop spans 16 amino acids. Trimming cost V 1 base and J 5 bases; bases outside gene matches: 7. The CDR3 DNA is TGTGCCAGCAGCTTAGTTAACAGGGGGCGTGAAGATACGCAGTATTTT. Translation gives CASSLVNRGREDTQYF. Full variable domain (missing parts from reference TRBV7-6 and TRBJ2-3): GAGVSQSPRYKVTKRGQDVALRCDPISGHVSLYWYRQALGQGPEFLTYFNYEAQQDKSGLPNDRFSAERPEGSISTLTIQRTEQRDSAMYRCASSLVNRGREDTQYFGPGTRLTVL.

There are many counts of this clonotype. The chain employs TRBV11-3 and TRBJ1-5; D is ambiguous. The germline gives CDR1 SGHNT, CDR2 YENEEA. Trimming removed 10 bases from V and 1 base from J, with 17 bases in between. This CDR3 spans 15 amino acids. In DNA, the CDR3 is TGTGCCAACCTCTGCGGATCAACGAGCAATCAGCCCCAGCATTTT. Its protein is CANLCGSTSNQPQHF.

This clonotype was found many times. CDR3 DNA: TGTGCCAGCAGCTTAGCGTACAACACTGAAGCTTTCTTT. Protein: CASSLAYNTEAFF. The chain employs TRBV7-2 and TRBJ1-1; D ambiguous. The CDR3 loop spans 13 amino acids. V was clipped by 0 bases and J by 2 bases, with 4 bases between them. Germline CDR1 and CDR2: SGHTA and FQGNSA.

CDR3 sequence: CVSRTSGRWELFF. The CDR3 nucleotides read TGTGTCTCAAGGACTAGCGGGAGGTGGGAGCTGTTTTTT. This chain links TRBV30 with TRBJ2-2, with TRBD2 matching over 14 bases. From germline, CDR1 is GTSNPN and CDR2 SVGIG (reference sequence). The length of the CDR3 is 13 residues.

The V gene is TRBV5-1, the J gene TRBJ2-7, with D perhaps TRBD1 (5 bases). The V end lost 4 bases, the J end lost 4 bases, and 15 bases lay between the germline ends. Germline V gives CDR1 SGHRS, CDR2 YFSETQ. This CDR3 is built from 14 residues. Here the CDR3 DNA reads TGCGCCAGCAGCGAACAGGTAATGAGTTACGAGCAGTACTTC. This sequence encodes CASSEQVMSYEQYF.

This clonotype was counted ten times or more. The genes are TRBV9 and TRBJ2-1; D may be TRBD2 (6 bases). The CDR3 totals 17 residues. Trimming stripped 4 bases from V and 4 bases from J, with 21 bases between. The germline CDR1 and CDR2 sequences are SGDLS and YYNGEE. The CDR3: CASSHHVVGGKYNEQFF. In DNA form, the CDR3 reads TGTGCCAGCAGCCACCACGTAGTTGGCGGGAAATACAATGAGCAGTTCTTC.

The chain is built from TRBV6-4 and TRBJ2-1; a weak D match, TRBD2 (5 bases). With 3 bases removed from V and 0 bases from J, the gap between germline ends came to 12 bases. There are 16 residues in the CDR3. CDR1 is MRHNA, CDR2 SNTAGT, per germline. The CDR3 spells CASSEGFTSSYNEQFF. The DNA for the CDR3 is TGTGCCAGCAGTGAGGGGTTTACTAGCTCCTACAATGAGCAGTTCTTC.

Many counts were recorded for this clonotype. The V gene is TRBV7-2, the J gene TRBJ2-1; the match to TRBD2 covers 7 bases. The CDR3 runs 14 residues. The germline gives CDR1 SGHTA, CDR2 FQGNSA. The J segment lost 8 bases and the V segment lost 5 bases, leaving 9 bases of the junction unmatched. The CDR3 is CASSVGGPIDEQFF. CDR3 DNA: TGTGCCAGCAGCGTGGGAGGGCCTATCGATGAGCAGTTCTTC.

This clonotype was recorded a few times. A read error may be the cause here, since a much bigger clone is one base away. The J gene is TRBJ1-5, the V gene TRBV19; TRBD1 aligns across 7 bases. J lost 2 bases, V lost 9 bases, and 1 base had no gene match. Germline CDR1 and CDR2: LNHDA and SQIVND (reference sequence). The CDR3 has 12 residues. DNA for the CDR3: TGTGCCAGCCAGGGGGGCAATCAGCCCCAGCATTTT. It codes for CASQGGNQPQHF.

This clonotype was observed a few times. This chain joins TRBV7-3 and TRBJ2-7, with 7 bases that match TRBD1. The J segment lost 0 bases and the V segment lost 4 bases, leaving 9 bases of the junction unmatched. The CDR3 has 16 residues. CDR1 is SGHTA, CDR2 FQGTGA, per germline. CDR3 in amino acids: CASSSIQGSVSYEQYF. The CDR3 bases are TGTGCCAGCAGCTCAATACAGGGGTCTGTCTCCTACGAGCAGTACTTC.

The DNA of the CDR3 is TGTGCCAGTAGCTCCCGCTGGGACAGAAAAATAATCTACGAGCAGTACTTC. Translation gives CASSSRWDRKIIYEQYF. This rearrangement joins TRBV19 to TRBJ2-7; 7 positions match TRBD1. The trim removed 6 bases at V and 3 bases at J, leaving 17 bases unmatched. Germline loops: CDR1 LNHDA, CDR2 SQIVND (reference sequence). The CDR3 extends over 17 amino acids.

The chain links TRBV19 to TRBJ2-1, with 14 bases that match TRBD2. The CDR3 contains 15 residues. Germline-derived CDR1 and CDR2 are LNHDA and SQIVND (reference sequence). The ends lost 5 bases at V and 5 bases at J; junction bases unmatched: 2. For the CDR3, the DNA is TGTGCCAGTAGTGGACTAGCGGGAGGTCACAATGAGCAGTTCTTC. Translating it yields CASSGLAGGHNEQFF.

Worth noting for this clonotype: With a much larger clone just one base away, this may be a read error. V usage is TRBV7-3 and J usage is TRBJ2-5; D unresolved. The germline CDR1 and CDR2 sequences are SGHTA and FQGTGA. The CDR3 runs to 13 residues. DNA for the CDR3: TGTGCCAGCAGCTTAGATTACGTAGAGACCCAGCACTTC. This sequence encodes CASSLDYVETQHF.

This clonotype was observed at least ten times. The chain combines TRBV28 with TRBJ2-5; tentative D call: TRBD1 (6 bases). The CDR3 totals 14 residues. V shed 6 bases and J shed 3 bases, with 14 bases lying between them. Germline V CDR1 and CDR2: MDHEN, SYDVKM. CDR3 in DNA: TGTGCCAGCAGCCCCGGGACACCAGAAGAGACCCAGTACTTC. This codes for CASSPGTPEETQYF.

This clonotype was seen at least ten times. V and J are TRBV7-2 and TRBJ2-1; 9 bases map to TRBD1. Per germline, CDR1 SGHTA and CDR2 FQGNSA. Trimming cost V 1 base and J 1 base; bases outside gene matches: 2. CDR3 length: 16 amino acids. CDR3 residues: CASSLEGTGSYNEQFF. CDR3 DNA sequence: TGTGCCAGCAGCTTAGAAGGGACAGGGTCCTACAATGAGCAGTTCTTC. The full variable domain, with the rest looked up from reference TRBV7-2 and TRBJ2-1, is GAGVSQSPSNKVTEKGKDVELRCDPISGHTALYWYRQSLGQGLEFLIYFQGNSAPDKSGLPSDRFSAERTGGSVSTLTIQRTQQEDSAVYLCASSLEGTGSYNEQFFGPGTRLTVL.

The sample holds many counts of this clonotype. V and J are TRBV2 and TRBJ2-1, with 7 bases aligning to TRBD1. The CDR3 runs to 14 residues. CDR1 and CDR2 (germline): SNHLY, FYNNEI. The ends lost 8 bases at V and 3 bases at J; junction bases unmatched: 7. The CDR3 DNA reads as TGTGCCAGCCAGGGACAGACGGTCTACAATGAGCAGTTCTTC. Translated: CASQGQTVYNEQFF.

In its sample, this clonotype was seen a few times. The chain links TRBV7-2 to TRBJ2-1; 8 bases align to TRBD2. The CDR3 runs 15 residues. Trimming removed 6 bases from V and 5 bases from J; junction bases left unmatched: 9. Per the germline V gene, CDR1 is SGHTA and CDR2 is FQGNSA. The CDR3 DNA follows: TGTGCCAGCAGGCAGGGAGCGGGAGCCCACAATGAGCAGTTCTTC. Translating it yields CASRQGAGAHNEQFF.

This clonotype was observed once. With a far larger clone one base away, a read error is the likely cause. The DNA of the CDR3 is TGTGCCAGCAGGCCCAGGTCCCTTCGGGAGACCCAGCACTTC. Translating gives CASRPRSLRETQHF. The J gene is TRBJ2-5, the V gene TRBV7-9, with a possible D match to TRBD2 (6 bases). The CDR3 covers 14 residues. CDR1 is SEHNR and CDR2 is FQNEAQ in the germline V gene (reference sequence).

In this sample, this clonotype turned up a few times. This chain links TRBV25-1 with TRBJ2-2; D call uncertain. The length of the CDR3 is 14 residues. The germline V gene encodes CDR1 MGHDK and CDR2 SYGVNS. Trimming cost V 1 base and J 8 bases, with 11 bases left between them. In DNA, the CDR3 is TGTGCCAGCAGTGAATCGGTGGTTTGGGGGGAGCTGTTTTTT. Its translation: CASSESVVWGELFF.

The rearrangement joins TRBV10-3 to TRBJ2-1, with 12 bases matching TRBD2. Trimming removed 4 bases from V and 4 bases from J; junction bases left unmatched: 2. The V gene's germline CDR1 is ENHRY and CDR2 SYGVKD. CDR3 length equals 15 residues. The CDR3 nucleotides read TGTGCCATCAGTGGACTAGCGGGAGTTTACAATGAGCAGTTCTTC. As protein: CAISGLAGVYNEQFF.

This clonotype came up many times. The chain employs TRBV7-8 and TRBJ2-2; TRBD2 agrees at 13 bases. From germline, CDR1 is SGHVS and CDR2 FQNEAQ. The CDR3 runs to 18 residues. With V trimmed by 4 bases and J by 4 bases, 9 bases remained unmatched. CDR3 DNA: TGTGCCAGCAGCTCGCCGGGACTAGCGGGATACGTCACCGGGGAGCTGTTTTTT. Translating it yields CASSSPGLAGYVTGELFF.

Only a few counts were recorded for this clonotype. The CDR3 sequence is CASSYGGQGYGYTF. The CDR3 DNA sequence: TGTGCCAGCAGTTATGGTGGCCAAGGCTATGGCTACACCTTC. This chain joins TRBV6-5 and TRBJ1-2; D is ambiguous. Germline loops: CDR1 MNHEY, CDR2 SVGAGI. The CDR3 totals 14 residues. V gave up 3 bases and J gave up 4 bases, with 12 bases separating them.

The CDR3 bases are TGTGCCAGCAGTACCCTGGGGCAGGGTGAAGCTTTCTTT. Translated, it gives CASSTLGQGEAFF. The V call is TRBV25-1, the J call TRBJ1-1, with D tentatively TRBD1 (5 bases). V was shortened by 5 bases and J by 7 bases, with 14 bases between the two germline ends. Looked up from germline, CDR1 is MGHDK and CDR2 is SYGVNS. CDR3 size: 13 residues.

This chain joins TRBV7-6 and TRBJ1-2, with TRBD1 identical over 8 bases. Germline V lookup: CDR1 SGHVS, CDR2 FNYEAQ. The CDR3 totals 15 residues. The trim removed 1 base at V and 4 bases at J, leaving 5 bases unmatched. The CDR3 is CASSLEGTGSYGYTF. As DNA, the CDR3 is TGTGCCAGCAGCTTAGAAGGGACAGGTTCCTATGGCTACACCTTC.

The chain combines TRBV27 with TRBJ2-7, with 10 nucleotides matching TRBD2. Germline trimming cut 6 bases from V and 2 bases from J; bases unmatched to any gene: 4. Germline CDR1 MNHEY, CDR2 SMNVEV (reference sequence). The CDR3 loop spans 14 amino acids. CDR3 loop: CASRAGGTAYEQYF. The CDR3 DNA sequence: TGTGCCAGCAGAGCGGGAGGGACCGCCTACGAGCAGTACTTC.

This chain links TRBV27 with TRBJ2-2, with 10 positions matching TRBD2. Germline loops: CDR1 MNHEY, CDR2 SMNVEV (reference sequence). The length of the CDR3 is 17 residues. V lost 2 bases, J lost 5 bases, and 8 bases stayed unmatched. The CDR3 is CASSLISGTSVTGELFF. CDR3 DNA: TGTGCCAGCAGTTTAATTTCCGGGACTAGCGTTACCGGGGAGCTGTTTTTT.